This is a list of T cell receptor beta chains from one sample in a study of blood T cells in healthy people across ages. TCRdb itself ran the 5' RACE reads through MiXCR, one entry per CDR3 protein. The sample shows 550,000 to 700,000 distinct CDR3 sequences, approximately 27% of them seen only once. Sequenced: blood. All receptors come from a woman in her 70s in good health. Both conserved end residues are part of each CDR3. D genes are given only for firm matches. Expanded clones are given a class, and other clones once, few, many or no size at all.

clone_size	d_call	v_call	j_call	cdr3_length	cdr3_aa	cdr3_nt
NA	NA	TRBV29-1	TRBJ2-3	16	CSARGDPSGGTDTQYF	TGCAGCGCCCGAGGGGACCCCTCTGGGGGAACAGATACGCAGTATTTT
many	NA	TRBV27	TRBJ2-7	13	CASSYRAPYEQYF	TGTGCCAGCAGTTACAGGGCGCCCTACGAGCAGTACTTC
NA	TRBD2	TRBV25-1	TRBJ2-5	14	CASSDFAGEETQYF	TGTGCCAGCAGTGATTTTGCGGGGGAAGAGACCCAGTACTTC
NA	NA	TRBV29-1	TRBJ1-3	14	CSVGSLGTGNTIYF	TGCAGCGTTGGAAGCCTGGGAACTGGAAACACCATATATTTT
few	NA	TRBV7-2	TRBJ2-5	12	CASSRPPGTQYF	TGTGCCAGCAGCCGCCCGCCGGGGACCCAGTACTTC
few	NA	TRBV14	TRBJ1-4	13	CASSQAGREKLFF	TGTGCCAGCAGCCAAGCAGGGAGAGAAAAACTGTTTTTT
few	TRBD2	TRBV10-3	TRBJ2-1	15	CAINEVGSGMYEQFF	TGTGCCATCAATGAAGTGGGTAGCGGGATGTATGAGCAGTTCTTC
few	NA	TRBV7-2	TRBJ1-1	15	CASEVRVGYATEAFF	TGTGCCAGCGAAGTCCGAGTGGGGTATGCGACTGAAGCTTTCTTT
NA	NA	TRBV7-9	TRBJ1-2	15	CASSLDFFGEFGYTF	TGTGCCAGCAGCTTAGATTTCTTTGGGGAGTTCGGCTACACCTTC
few	TRBD1	TRBV6-5	TRBJ1-4	14	CASSWDSPNEKLFF	TGTGCCAGCAGTTGGGACAGCCCGAATGAAAAACTGTTTTTT
NA	NA	TRBV7-9	TRBJ1-1	13	CASSLRDSPGAFF	TGTGCCAGCAGCCTCCGGGACTCCCCCGGAGCTTTCTTT
NA	NA	TRBV29-1	TRBJ1-2	13	CSVESRSGYGYTF	TGCAGCGTTGAAAGCAGATCCGGCTATGGCTACACCTTC
NA	NA	TRBV2	TRBJ2-7	13	CASGRDGSYEQYF	TGTGCCAGCGGGCGGGACGGTTCCTACGAGCAGTACTTC
NA	NA	TRBV29-1	TRBJ2-5	11	CSVKSQETQHF	TGCAGCGTTAAGTCCCAAGAGACCCAGCACTTC
NA	NA	TRBV20-1	TRBJ2-5	15	CSAREPNTGWKTQYF	TGCAGTGCTAGAGAGCCTAATACAGGGTGGAAGACCCAGTACTTC
few	TRBD2	TRBV5-1	TRBJ2-5	15	CASSYIPGLEGTQYF	TGCGCCAGCAGCTACATTCCCGGACTAGAGGGGACCCAGTACTTC
NA	TRBD2	TRBV4-2	TRBJ2-5	14	CASTLTSGGGTQYF	TGTGCCAGCACCCTAACTAGCGGGGGCGGGACCCAGTACTTC
many	TRBD1	TRBV12-5	TRBJ2-4	13	CASGLTGQSYQYF	TGTGCTAGTGGCCTGACAGGGCAATCGTATCAGTACTTC
few	NA	TRBV10-3	TRBJ1-4	16	CAISEGGNRPNEKLFF	TGTGCCATCAGTGAGGGTGGTAACAGGCCTAATGAAAAACTGTTTTTT
few	NA	TRBV5-1	TRBJ2-7	14	CASSLVAAAYEQYF	TGCGCCAGCAGCTTGGTAGCGGCGGCCTACGAGCAGTACTTC
NA	NA	TRBV12-3/TRBV12-4	TRBJ2-5	13	CASSFKGRETQYF	TGTGCCAGCAGTTTCAAGGGAAGGGAGACCCAGTACTTC
NA	NA	TRBV4-3	TRBJ2-7	13	CASSQNRGHEQYF	TGCGCCAGCAGCCAAAACCGGGGCCACGAGCAGTACTTC
NA	NA	TRBV2	TRBJ2-3	13	CASFSGFTDTQYF	TGTGCCAGCTTTTCGGGTTTCACAGATACGCAGTATTTT
NA	TRBD1	TRBV7-9	TRBJ1-5	15	CASSAGTGGSQPQHF	TGTGCCAGCAGCGCCGGGACAGGGGGAAGTCAGCCCCAGCATTTT
few	TRBD2	TRBV29-1	TRBJ2-3	14	CSVDWRGAGDTQYF	TGCAGCGTTGACTGGCGGGGGGCCGGAGATACGCAGTATTTT
once	TRBD2	TRBV30	TRBJ2-1	17	CAWSVWVSGGSYNEQFF	TGTGCCTGGAGTGTATGGGTTAGCGGGGGCTCCTACAATGAGCAGTTCTTC
many	TRBD2	TRBV5-1	TRBJ2-3	17	CASSPPVAGGGTDTQYF	TGCGCCAGCAGCCCCCCCGTAGCGGGGGGGGGCACAGATACGCAGTATTTT
NA	TRBD1	TRBV19	TRBJ2-1	17	CASSITGTGDSYNEQFF	TGTGCCAGTAGTATAACCGGGACAGGGGACTCCTACAATGAGCAGTTCTTC
NA	TRBD2	TRBV4-1	TRBJ2-1	15	CASSQGRGGLEEQFF	TGCGCCAGCAGCCAAGGGCGGGGGGGCCTTGAGGAGCAGTTCTTC
NA	NA	TRBV11-2	TRBJ1-2	15	CASSRKTGDLYGYTF	TGTGCCAGCAGCCGCAAAACAGGAGATCTCTATGGCTACACCTTC
NA	TRBD1	TRBV7-2	TRBJ2-7	13	CASSRTGQHEQYF	TGTGCCAGCAGCCGGACAGGCCAACACGAGCAGTACTTC
few	NA	TRBV5-1	TRBJ2-2	15	CASSLGGQTTGELFF	TGCGCCAGCAGCTTGGGCGGGCAAACCACCGGGGAGCTGTTTTTT
few	TRBD1	TRBV2	TRBJ1-1	13	CASSDGGQPRAFF	TGTGCCAGCAGTGATGGGGGACAGCCGAGGGCTTTCTTT
few	NA	TRBV5-1	TRBJ2-6	20	CASTLEPRQFSPSGANVLTF	TGCGCCAGCACCCTGGAGCCCAGACAGTTCAGCCCATCTGGGGCCAACGTCCTGACTTTC
NA	TRBD2	TRBV29-1	TRBJ2-3	16	CSAKGGTSGATDTQYF	TGCAGCGCCAAAGGCGGGACTAGCGGGGCCACAGATACGCAGTATTTT
NA	NA	TRBV15	TRBJ1-1	12	CATSGLNTEAFF	TGTGCCACCAGCGGTCTGAACACTGAAGCTTTCTTT
NA	NA	TRBV7-2	TRBJ2-1	12	CASRSRHNEQFF	TGTGCCAGCAGATCTAGGCACAATGAGCAGTTCTTC
once	TRBD1	TRBV9	TRBJ2-3	16	CASSESGTGYTDTQYF	TGTGCCAGCAGTGAGTCCGGGACAGGATACACAGATACGCAGTATTTT
NA	NA	TRBV12-3/TRBV12-4	TRBJ1-1	12	CASIVANHKAFF	TGTGCCAGCATTGTAGCTAATCATAAAGCTTTCTTT
NA	TRBD1	TRBV6-2/TRBV6-3	TRBJ2-7	14	CASSYETGTYEQYF	TGTGCCAGCAGTTACGAGACAGGGACCTACGAGCAGTACTTC
NA	NA	TRBV6-6	TRBJ1-2	17	CASSRRRDTLGNYGYTF	TGTGCCAGCAGTAGGCGACGGGACACCCTGGGTAACTATGGCTACACCTTC
NA	TRBD2	TRBV20-1	TRBJ2-1	14	CSAQPLAGHNEQFF	TGCAGTGCGCAGCCTCTAGCGGGGCACAATGAGCAGTTCTTC
NA	NA	TRBV4-3	TRBJ1-5	15	CASSQEGTRDQPQHF	TGCGCCAGCAGCCAAGAAGGAACCCGGGACCAGCCCCAGCATTTT
NA	TRBD2	TRBV24-1	TRBJ2-5	15	CATSELAGARETQYF	TGTGCCACCAGTGAACTAGCGGGGGCTAGAGAGACCCAGTACTTC